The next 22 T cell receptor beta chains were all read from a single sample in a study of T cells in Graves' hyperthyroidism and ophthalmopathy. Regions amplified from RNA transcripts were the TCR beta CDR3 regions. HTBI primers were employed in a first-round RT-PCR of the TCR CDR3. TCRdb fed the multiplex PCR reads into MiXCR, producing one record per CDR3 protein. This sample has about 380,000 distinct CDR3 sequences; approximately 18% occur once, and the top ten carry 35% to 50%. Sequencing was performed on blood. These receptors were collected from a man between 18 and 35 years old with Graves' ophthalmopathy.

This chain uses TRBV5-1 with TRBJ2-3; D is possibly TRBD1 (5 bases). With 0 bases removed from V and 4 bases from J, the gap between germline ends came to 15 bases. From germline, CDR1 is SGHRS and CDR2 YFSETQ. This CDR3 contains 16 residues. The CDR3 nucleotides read TGCGCCAGCAGCTTGGTGGATCCAGGGCCCCCAGATACGCAGTATTTT. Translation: CASSLVDPGPPDTQYF.

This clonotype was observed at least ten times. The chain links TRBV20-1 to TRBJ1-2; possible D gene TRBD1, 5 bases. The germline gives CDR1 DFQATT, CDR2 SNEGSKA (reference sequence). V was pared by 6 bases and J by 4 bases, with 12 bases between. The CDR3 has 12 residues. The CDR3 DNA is TGCAGTGCCACGACAGAAAGCTATGGCTACACCTTC. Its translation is CSATTESYGYTF.

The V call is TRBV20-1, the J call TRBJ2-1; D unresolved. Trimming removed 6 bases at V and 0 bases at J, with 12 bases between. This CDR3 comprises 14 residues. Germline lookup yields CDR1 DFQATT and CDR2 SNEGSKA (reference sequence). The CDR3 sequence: CSAPVLSSYNEQFF. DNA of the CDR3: TGCAGTGCCCCCGTGTTGAGCTCCTACAATGAGCAGTTCTTC.

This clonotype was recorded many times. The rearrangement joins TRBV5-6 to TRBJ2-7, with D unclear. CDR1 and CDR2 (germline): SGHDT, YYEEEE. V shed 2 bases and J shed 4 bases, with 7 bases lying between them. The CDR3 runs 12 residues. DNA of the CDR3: TGTGCCAGCAGCTTTTTGGGGTACGAGCAGTACTTC. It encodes CASSFLGYEQYF.

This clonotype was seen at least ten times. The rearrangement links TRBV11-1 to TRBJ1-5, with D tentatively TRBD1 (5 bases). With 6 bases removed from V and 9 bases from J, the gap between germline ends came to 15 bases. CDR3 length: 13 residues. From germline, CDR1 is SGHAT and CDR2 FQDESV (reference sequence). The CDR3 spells CASSPGPKWPQHF. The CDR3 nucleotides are TGTGCCAGCAGTCCGGGACCTAAGTGGCCCCAGCATTTT. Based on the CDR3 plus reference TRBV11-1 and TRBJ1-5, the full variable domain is EAEVAQSPRYKITEKSQAVAFWCDPISGHATLYWYRQILGQGPELLVQFQDESVVDDSQLPKDRFSAERLKGVDSTLKIQPAELGDSAMYLCASSPGPKWPQHFGDGTRLSIL.

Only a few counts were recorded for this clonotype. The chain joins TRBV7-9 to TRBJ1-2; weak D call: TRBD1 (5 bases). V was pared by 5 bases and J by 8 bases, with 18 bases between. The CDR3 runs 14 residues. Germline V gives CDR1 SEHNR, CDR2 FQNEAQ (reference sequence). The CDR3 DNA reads TGTGCCAGCAGCCCAGCAGGGACTGGCGGCGGCTACACCTTC. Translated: CASSPAGTGGGYTF. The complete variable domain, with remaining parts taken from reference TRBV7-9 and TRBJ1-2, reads DTGVSQNPRHKITKRGQNVTFRCDPISEHNRLYWYRQTLGQGPEFLTYFQNEAQLEKSRLLSDRFSAERPKGSFSTLEIQRTEQGDSAMYLCASSPAGTGGGYTFGSGTRLTVV.

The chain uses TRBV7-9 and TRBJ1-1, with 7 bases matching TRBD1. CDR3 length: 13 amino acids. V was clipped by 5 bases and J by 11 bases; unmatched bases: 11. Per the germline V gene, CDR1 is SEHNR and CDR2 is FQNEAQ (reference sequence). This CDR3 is CASSGDSKVVAFF. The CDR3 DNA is TGTGCCAGCAGCGGGGACAGCAAGGTTGTTGCTTTCTTT.

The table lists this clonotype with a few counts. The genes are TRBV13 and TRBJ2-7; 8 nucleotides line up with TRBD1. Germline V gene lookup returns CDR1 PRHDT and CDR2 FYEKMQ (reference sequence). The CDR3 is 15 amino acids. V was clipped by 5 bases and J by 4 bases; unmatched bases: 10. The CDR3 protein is CASSPPWDRRYEQYF. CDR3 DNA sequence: TGTGCCAGCAGCCCACCTTGGGACAGGCGATACGAGCAGTACTTC.

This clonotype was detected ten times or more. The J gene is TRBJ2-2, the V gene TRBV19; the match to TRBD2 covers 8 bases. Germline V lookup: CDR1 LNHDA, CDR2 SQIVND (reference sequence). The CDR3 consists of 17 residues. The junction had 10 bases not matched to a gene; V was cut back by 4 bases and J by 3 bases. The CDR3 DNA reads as TGTGCCAGTAGTACCGTTACGCGGGGGGCCGACACCGGGGAGCTGTTTTTT. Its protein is CASSTVTRGADTGELFF.

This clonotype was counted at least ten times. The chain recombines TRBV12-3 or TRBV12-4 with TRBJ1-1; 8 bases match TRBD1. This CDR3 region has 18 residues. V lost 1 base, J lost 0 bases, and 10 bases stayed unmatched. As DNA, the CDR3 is TGTGCCAGCAGTTTAGGGCGGACAGGGTATTTCGTGAACACTGAAGCTTTCTTT. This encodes CASSLGRTGYFVNTEAFF.

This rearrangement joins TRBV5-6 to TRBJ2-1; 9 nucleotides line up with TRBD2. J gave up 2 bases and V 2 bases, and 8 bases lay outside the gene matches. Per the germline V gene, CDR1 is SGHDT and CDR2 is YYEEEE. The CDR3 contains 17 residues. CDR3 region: CASSLYLQRGAYNEQFF. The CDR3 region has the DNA TGTGCCAGCAGCTTATATCTGCAGCGGGGGGCCTACAATGAGCAGTTCTTC.

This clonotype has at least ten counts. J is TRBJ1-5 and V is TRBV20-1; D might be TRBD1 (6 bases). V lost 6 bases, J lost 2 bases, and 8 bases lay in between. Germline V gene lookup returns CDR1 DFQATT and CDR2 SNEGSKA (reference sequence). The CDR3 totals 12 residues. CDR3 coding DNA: TGCAGTGCAGGGGGTGGCAATCAGCCCCAGCATTTT. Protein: CSAGGGNQPQHF.

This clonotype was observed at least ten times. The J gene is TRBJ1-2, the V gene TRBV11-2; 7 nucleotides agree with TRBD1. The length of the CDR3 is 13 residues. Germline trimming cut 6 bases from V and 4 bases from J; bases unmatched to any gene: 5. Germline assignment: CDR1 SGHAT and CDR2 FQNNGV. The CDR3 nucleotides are TGTGCCAGCAGGCGGGGACAGAGCTATGGCTACACCTTC. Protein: CASRRGQSYGYTF.

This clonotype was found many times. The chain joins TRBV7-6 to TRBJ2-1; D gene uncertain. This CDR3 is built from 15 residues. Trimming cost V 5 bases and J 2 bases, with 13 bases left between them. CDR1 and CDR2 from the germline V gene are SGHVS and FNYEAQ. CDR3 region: CASSSADDPYNEQFF. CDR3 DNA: TGTGCCAGCAGCAGCGCAGATGACCCCTACAATGAGCAGTTCTTC.

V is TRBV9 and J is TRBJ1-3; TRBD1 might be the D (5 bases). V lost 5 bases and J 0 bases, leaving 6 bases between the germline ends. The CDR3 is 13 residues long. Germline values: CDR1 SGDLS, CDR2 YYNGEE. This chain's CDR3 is CASSGASGNTIYF. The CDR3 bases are TGTGCCAGCAGTGGGGCCTCTGGAAACACCATATATTTT.

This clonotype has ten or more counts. The DNA for the CDR3 is TGTGCCAGCGCCAGCACAGATACGCAGTATTTT. Protein: CASASTDTQYF. This chain uses TRBV28 with TRBJ2-3; D is ambiguous. Between the trimmed V and J ends, which lost 8 bases and 0 bases, there was a span of 3 bases. This CDR3 spans 11 amino acids. Germline CDR1 reads MDHEN; CDR2 reads SYDVKM.

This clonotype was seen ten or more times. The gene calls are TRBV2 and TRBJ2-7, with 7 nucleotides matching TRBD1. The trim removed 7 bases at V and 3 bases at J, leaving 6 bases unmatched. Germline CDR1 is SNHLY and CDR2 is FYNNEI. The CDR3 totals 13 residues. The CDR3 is CASNGQEHYEQYF. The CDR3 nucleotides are TGTGCCAGCAATGGACAGGAGCACTACGAGCAGTACTTC.

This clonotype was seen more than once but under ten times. DNA of the CDR3: TGTGCCAGCAGCTCTACACCGACAGACCGACTCCCGGGCGAGCAGTACTTC. Translation: CASSSTPTDRLPGEQYF. This sequence joins TRBV13 and TRBJ2-7; D is perhaps TRBD1 (5 bases). The V end lost 4 bases, the J end lost 6 bases, and 25 bases lay between the germline ends. The CDR3 length is 17 residues. Germline assignment: CDR1 PRHDT and CDR2 FYEKMQ (reference sequence).

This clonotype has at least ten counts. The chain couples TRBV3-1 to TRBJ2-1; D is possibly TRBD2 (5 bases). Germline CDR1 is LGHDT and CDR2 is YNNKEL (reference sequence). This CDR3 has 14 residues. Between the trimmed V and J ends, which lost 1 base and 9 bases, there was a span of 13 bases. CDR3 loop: CASSQVEASSEQFF. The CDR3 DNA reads TGTGCCAGCAGCCAAGTGGAGGCTTCGAGTGAGCAGTTCTTC.

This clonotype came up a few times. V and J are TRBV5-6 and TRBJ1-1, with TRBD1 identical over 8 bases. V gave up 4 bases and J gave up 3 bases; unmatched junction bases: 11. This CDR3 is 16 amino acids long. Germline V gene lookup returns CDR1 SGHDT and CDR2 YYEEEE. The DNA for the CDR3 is TGTGCCAGCAGCGATTGGTGGACAGGGAGGGACACTGAAGCTTTCTTT. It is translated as CASSDWWTGRDTEAFF.

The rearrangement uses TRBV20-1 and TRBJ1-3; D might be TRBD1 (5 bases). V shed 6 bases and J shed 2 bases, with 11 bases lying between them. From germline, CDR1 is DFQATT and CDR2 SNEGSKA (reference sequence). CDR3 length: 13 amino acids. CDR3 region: CSATDTAGNTIYF. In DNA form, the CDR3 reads TGCAGTGCAACGGACACCGCTGGAAACACCATATATTTT.

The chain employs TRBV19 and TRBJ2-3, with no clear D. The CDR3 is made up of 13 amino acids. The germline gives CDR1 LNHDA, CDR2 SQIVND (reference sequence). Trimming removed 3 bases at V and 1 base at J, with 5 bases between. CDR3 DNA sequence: TGTGCCAGTAGTATCGGGCGCACAGATACGCAGTATTTT. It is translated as CASSIGRTDTQYF.